Following are 25 T cell receptor beta chains from one sample sequenced in a study of CXCR3-negative and CXCR3-positive naive CD8 T cells. Researchers prepared the TRB cDNA libraries using 5' RACE with UMI labels. TCRdb derives one entry per CDR3 protein from the 5' RACE reads, leaving out DNA. This specimen shows 40,000 to 45,000 distinct CDR3 sequences; the ten leading clones hold 14% to 15%. Sequencing was performed on memory CD8+ T cells from blood. The receptors originated from a human donor in good health. Some clones in this sample may be carry-over from other donors' samples.

The chain combines TRBV25-1 with TRBJ2-7; TCRdb's D gene call, TRBD1, goes unchecked for lack of DNA. CDR1 is MGHDK, CDR2 SYGVNS, per germline. CDR3 length: 16 amino acids. The CDR3 loop is CASRTLTGGDPGEQYF.

The genes are TRBV28 and TRBJ2-5; the TCRdb call, TRBD1, lacks DNA for checking. The CDR3 is 13 amino acids. Germline V lookup: CDR1 MDHEN, CDR2 SYDVKM. CDR3 sequence reads: CASRGTPQETQYF. Full variable domain (outside the CDR3, taken from reference TRBV28 and TRBJ2-5): DVKVTQSSRYLVKRTGEKVFLECVQDMDHENMFWYRQDPGLGLRLIYFSYDVKMKEKGDIPEGYSVSREKKERFSLILESASTNQTSMYLCASRGTPQETQYFGPGTRLLVL.

This chain links TRBV29-1 with TRBJ1-1. CDR1 and CDR2 from the germline V gene are SQVTM and ANQGSEA. The CDR3 totals 12 residues. The CDR3 here is CSVQGSSTEAFF.

The V gene is TRBV10-3, the J gene TRBJ2-5; no DNA is available, so the TRBD2 call from TCRdb remains unchecked. The germline gives CDR1 ENHRY, CDR2 SYGVKD. CDR3 length equals 15 residues. The CDR3 here is CATGLAGGPGETQYF.

J is TRBJ1-1 and V is TRBV7-3; TCRdb's D call of TRBD1 is untestable without DNA. The germline V gene encodes CDR1 SGHTA and CDR2 FQGTGA. The CDR3 is 15 amino acids. Here the CDR3 reads CASSLMGRGGTEAFF.

The genes are TRBV29-1 and TRBJ2-3; the TCRdb D gene call, TRBD2, has no DNA to confirm it. This CDR3 contains 13 residues. Per germline, CDR1 SQVTM and CDR2 ANQGSEA. The CDR3 here is CSVRLAYTDTQYF.

The chain is built from TRBV19 and TRBJ1-1. CDR1 and CDR2 from the germline V gene are LNHDA and SQIVND (reference sequence). This CDR3 spans 14 amino acids. The chain's CDR3 is CASSYRPRNTEAFF.

The CDR3 region is CASSLALAEQETQYF. This chain uses TRBV7-2 with TRBJ2-5. In germline, CDR1 is SGHTA, CDR2 FQGNSA. This CDR3 has 15 amino acids.

The chain is built from TRBV28 and TRBJ2-1; the D call from TCRdb, TRBD2, cannot be confirmed without DNA. The CDR3 runs 14 residues. Germline V gene data show CDR1 as MDHEN and CDR2 as SYDVKM. The CDR3 sequence is CASSLTGVYGEQFF.

The chain uses TRBV20-1 and TRBJ1-1; TCRdb designates TRBD1, a call that cannot be tested without DNA. CDR1 and CDR2 (germline): DFQATT, SNEGSKA (reference sequence). CDR3 length: 14 amino acids. The CDR3 is CSAKTTGGNIEAFF.

V usage is TRBV27 and J usage is TRBJ1-5; TCRdb reports TRBD1, a call that lacks DNA to check it against. In germline, CDR1 is MNHEY, CDR2 SMNVEV (reference sequence). The CDR3 spans 14 residues. The CDR3 spells CASSQRGPGQPQHF.

The rearrangement uses TRBV15 and TRBJ2-2; TCRdb lists TRBD1, though no DNA is available to test this call. The CDR3 runs to 16 residues. Per the germline V gene, CDR1 is LNHNV and CDR2 is YYDKDF (reference sequence). The CDR3 spells CATSTRDNGPTGELFF.

The J gene is TRBJ2-7, the V gene TRBV9; TCRdb reports TRBD2, a call that lacks DNA to check it against. The germline CDR1 and CDR2 sequences are SGDLS and YYNGEE. The CDR3 is 14 residues long. CDR3 amino acids: CASSPGREGYEQYF.

This rearrangement joins TRBV20-1 to TRBJ2-1; TCRdb picks TRBD1, but there is no DNA to check that call. Per germline, CDR1 DFQATT and CDR2 SNEGSKA (reference sequence). The CDR3 totals 16 residues. CDR3 protein: CSARPIFRVIYNEQFF.

This chain uses TRBV7-2 with TRBJ2-5; TCRdb reports TRBD1, a call that lacks DNA to check it against. The CDR3 spans 14 residues. CDR1 is SGHTA, CDR2 FQGNSA, per germline. The CDR3 sequence: CASSFRGATETQYF.

The chain joins TRBV28 to TRBJ2-7; TCRdb's assignment of TRBD2 cannot be checked, as there is no DNA. Germline V gives CDR1 MDHEN, CDR2 SYDVKM. The CDR3 is 13 amino acids. The CDR3 spells CASSSRDFHEQYF.

V is TRBV5-1 and J is TRBJ2-1; with no DNA, the TCRdb D assignment of TRBD2 cannot be verified. Per the germline V gene, CDR1 is SGHRS and CDR2 is YFSETQ. CDR3 size: 17 residues. The CDR3 region is CASSLATLAGGYNEQFF. Full variable domain (missing parts from reference TRBV5-1 and TRBJ2-1): KAGVTQTPRYLIKTRGQQVTLSCSPISGHRSVSWYQQTPGQGLQFLFEYFSETQRNKGNFPGRFSGRQFSNSRSEMNVSTLELGDSALYLCASSLATLAGGYNEQFFGPGTRLTVL.

The chain employs TRBV27 and TRBJ2-1. The CDR3 runs to 15 residues. Germline V gene sequence: CDR1 MNHEY, CDR2 SMNVEV (reference sequence). CDR3 sequence: CASSLLGGSYNEQFF.

The chain combines TRBV14 with TRBJ2-3; the TCRdb D gene call, TRBD2, has no DNA to confirm it. This CDR3 has 14 amino acids. Germline V gene data show CDR1 as SGHDN and CDR2 as FVKESK. The CDR3 region is CASSQVAGIDTQYF.

This chain connects TRBV2 to TRBJ2-1; the TCRdb call, TRBD2, lacks DNA for checking. Germline-derived CDR1 and CDR2 are SNHLY and FYNNEI. The CDR3 has 16 residues. The CDR3 loop is CASESALAGLNNEQFF.

This chain links TRBV10-3 with TRBJ2-7. The germline V gene has CDR1 ENHRY and CDR2 SYGVKD. This CDR3 comprises 11 residues. CDR3 region: CAIAESYEQYF.

This chain connects TRBV5-1 to TRBJ2-3. This CDR3 region has 14 residues. From germline, CDR1 is SGHRS and CDR2 YFSETQ. The CDR3 sequence is CASSLERFTDTQYF.

The chain couples TRBV9 to TRBJ2-7; the D gene TCRdb calls, TRBD1, cannot be checked with no DNA. The CDR3 loop spans 12 amino acids. The germline CDR1 and CDR2 sequences are SGDLS and YYNGEE. The CDR3: CASGGDRYEQYF.

This rearrangement joins TRBV12-3 or TRBV12-4 to TRBJ1-3; the TCRdb call, TRBD1, lacks DNA for checking. The CDR3 extends over 17 amino acids. The CDR3: CASRDRGPEGSGNTIYF.

The genes are TRBV5-1 and TRBJ2-7. The germline CDR1 and CDR2 sequences are SGHRS and YFSETQ. CDR3 length: 13 amino acids. The CDR3 loop reads CASSGGSSYEQYF. Full variable domain (missing parts from reference TRBV5-1 and TRBJ2-7): KAGVTQTPRYLIKTRGQQVTLSCSPISGHRSVSWYQQTPGQGLQFLFEYFSETQRNKGNFPGRFSGRQFSNSRSEMNVSTLELGDSALYLCASSGGSSYEQYFGPGTRLTVT.